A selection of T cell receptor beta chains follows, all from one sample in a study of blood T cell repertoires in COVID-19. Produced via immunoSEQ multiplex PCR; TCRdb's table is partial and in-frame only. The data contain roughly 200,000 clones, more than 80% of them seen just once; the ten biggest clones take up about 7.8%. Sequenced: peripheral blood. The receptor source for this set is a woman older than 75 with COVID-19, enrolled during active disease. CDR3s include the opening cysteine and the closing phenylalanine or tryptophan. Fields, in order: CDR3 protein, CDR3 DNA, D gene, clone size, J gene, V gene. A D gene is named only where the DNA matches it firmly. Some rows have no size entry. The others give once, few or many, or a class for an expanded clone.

cdr3_aa: CASSYDRNYGYTF; cdr3_nt: TGTGCCAGCAGCTACGACAGGAACTATGGCTACACCTTC; d_call: .; clone_size: .; j_call: TRBJ1-2; v_call: TRBV5-6
cdr3_aa: CASSEWGVSSPLHF; cdr3_nt: TGTGCCAGCAGTGAATGGGGGGTAAGTTCACCCCTCCACTTT; d_call: .; clone_size: .; j_call: TRBJ1-6; v_call: TRBV6-1
cdr3_aa: CASSSGQGDTEAFF; cdr3_nt: TGCGCCAGCAGTTCTGGGCAGGGCGACACTGAAGCTTTCTTT; d_call: .; clone_size: .; j_call: TRBJ1-1; v_call: TRBV23-1
cdr3_aa: CASSTSYEQFF; cdr3_nt: TGTGCCAGCAGCACTAGCTATGAGCAGTTCTTC; d_call: .; clone_size: .; j_call: TRBJ2-1; v_call: TRBV2
cdr3_aa: CASSPSNSGNTIYF; cdr3_nt: TGTGCCAGCAGCCCATCCAACTCTGGAAACACCATATATTTT; d_call: .; clone_size: .; j_call: TRBJ1-3; v_call: TRBV3-1/TRBV3-2
cdr3_aa: CASIKDGVWNTEAFF; cdr3_nt: TGTGCCAGCATTAAGGACGGGGTTTGGAACACTGAAGCTTTCTTT; d_call: .; clone_size: .; j_call: TRBJ1-1; v_call: TRBV6-5
cdr3_aa: CASRNSGGPVETQYF; cdr3_nt: TGTGCCAGCAGAAACTCGGGGGGGCCAGTGGAGACCCAGTACTTC; d_call: TRBD2; clone_size: .; j_call: TRBJ2-5; v_call: TRBV14
cdr3_aa: CASRSQGVLKNSPLHF; cdr3_nt: TGTGCCAGCAGATCACAGGGGGTATTGAAGAATTCACCCCTCCACTTT; d_call: TRBD1; clone_size: few; j_call: TRBJ1-6; v_call: TRBV6-6
cdr3_aa: CASSPLGRGNTIYF; cdr3_nt: TGTGCCAGCAGCCCCCTCGGGAGGGGAAACACCATATATTTT; d_call: .; clone_size: .; j_call: TRBJ1-3; v_call: TRBV5-5
cdr3_aa: CASSLGAGVSYNEQFF; cdr3_nt: TGCGCCAGCAGCTTGGGGGCGGGAGTTTCCTACAATGAGCAGTTCTTC; d_call: TRBD2; clone_size: .; j_call: TRBJ2-1; v_call: TRBV5-1
cdr3_aa: CATSRSNRAYNEQFF; cdr3_nt: TGTGCCACCAGCAGATCGAATAGAGCCTACAATGAGCAGTTCTTC; d_call: .; clone_size: .; j_call: TRBJ2-1; v_call: TRBV15
cdr3_aa: CSVHTGRPYEQYF; cdr3_nt: TGCAGCGTTCACACGGGTAGGCCCTACGAGCAGTACTTC; d_call: .; clone_size: .; j_call: TRBJ2-7; v_call: TRBV29-1
cdr3_aa: CASSLVSGWETQYF; cdr3_nt: TGTGCCAGCAGTTTGGTCTCGGGGTGGGAGACCCAGTACTTC; d_call: .; clone_size: .; j_call: TRBJ2-5; v_call: TRBV28
cdr3_aa: CASSQGQGFGPADF; cdr3_nt: TGTGCCAGCAGCCAAGGACAGGGTTTTGGCCCGGCGGACTTC; d_call: TRBD1; clone_size: .; j_call: TRBJ2-5; v_call: TRBV14
cdr3_aa: CASSHLMGGGGSSRNIQYF; cdr3_nt: TGTGCCAGCAGCCATTTGATGGGCGGGGGGGGCTCAAGTAGAAACATTCAGTACTTC; d_call: TRBD2; clone_size: few; j_call: TRBJ2-4; v_call: TRBV7-2
cdr3_aa: CASSLLGGRSNTGELFF; cdr3_nt: TGTGCCAGCAGCTTACTCGGTGGGAGATCGAACACCGGGGAGCTGTTTTTT; d_call: .; clone_size: .; j_call: TRBJ2-2; v_call: TRBV7-3
cdr3_aa: CASSPTLAGGYYNEQFF; cdr3_nt: TGTGCCAGCAGCCCAACTCTAGCGGGGGGCTATTACAATGAGCAGTTCTTC; d_call: TRBD2; clone_size: .; j_call: TRBJ2-1; v_call: TRBV7-2
cdr3_aa: CASSPGQGRTEAFF; cdr3_nt: TGTGCCAGCAGCCCTGGACAGGGAAGGACTGAAGCTTTCTTT; d_call: TRBD1; clone_size: .; j_call: TRBJ1-1; v_call: TRBV3-1/TRBV3-2
cdr3_aa: CASSSTVSYGYTF; cdr3_nt: TGTGCCAGCAGCTCGACAGTTTCCTATGGCTACACCTTC; d_call: .; clone_size: .; j_call: TRBJ1-2; v_call: TRBV5-6
cdr3_aa: CASSMLGQGALEPQHF; cdr3_nt: TGTGCCAGTAGTATGCTAGGACAGGGGGCCTTGGAGCCCCAGCATTTT; d_call: TRBD1; clone_size: .; j_call: TRBJ1-5; v_call: TRBV19
cdr3_aa: CASKRAGGAGGTDTQYF; cdr3_nt: TGTGCCAGCAAGCGTGCGGGGGGCGCCGGAGGCACAGATACGCAGTATTTT; d_call: TRBD2; clone_size: .; j_call: TRBJ2-3; v_call: TRBV7-6
cdr3_aa: CASTSGLAGLVEQFF; cdr3_nt: TGCGCCAGCACCTCGGGACTAGCTGGCCTTGTTGAGCAGTTCTTC; d_call: TRBD2; clone_size: .; j_call: TRBJ2-1; v_call: TRBV4-1
cdr3_aa: CASSTRDRVHEQYF; cdr3_nt: TGTGCCAGCAGTACCAGGGACAGGGTGCACGAGCAGTACTTC; d_call: TRBD1; clone_size: .; j_call: TRBJ2-7; v_call: TRBV27
cdr3_aa: CASSVGGRNTEAFF; cdr3_nt: TGTGCCAGCAGTGTTGGAGGGAGGAACACTGAAGCTTTCTTT; d_call: .; clone_size: .; j_call: TRBJ1-1; v_call: TRBV2
cdr3_aa: CASSFPGVSYNEQFF; cdr3_nt: TGTGCCAGCAGCTTCCCGGGGGTCTCCTACAATGAGCAGTTCTTC; d_call: .; clone_size: few; j_call: TRBJ2-1; v_call: TRBV7-2
cdr3_aa: CARSPLQATGELFF; cdr3_nt: TGTGCCAGAAGCCCACTTCAGGCCACCGGGGAGCTGTTTTTT; d_call: .; clone_size: .; j_call: TRBJ2-2; v_call: TRBV5-3
cdr3_aa: CASSLEGTGDSPLHF; cdr3_nt: TGTGCCAGCAGTTTAGAGGGGACAGGGGATTCACCCCTCCACTTT; d_call: TRBD1; clone_size: .; j_call: TRBJ1-6; v_call: TRBV27
cdr3_aa: CASSLGGFYGYTF; cdr3_nt: TGTGCCAGCAGCCTTGGTGGCTTCTATGGCTACACCTTC; d_call: .; clone_size: .; j_call: TRBJ1-2; v_call: TRBV6-5
cdr3_aa: CASSLTGGDGYTF; cdr3_nt: TGTGCCAGCAGCTTGACAGGGGGCGATGGCTACACCTTC; d_call: TRBD1; clone_size: few; j_call: TRBJ1-2; v_call: TRBV5-4
cdr3_aa: CASSVAPGVRNTIYF; cdr3_nt: TGTGCCAGCAGCGTAGCCCCAGGGGTCCGAAACACCATATATTTT; d_call: .; clone_size: .; j_call: TRBJ1-3; v_call: TRBV9
cdr3_aa: CSVAMGQATMAQYF; cdr3_nt: TGCAGCGTTGCTATGGGACAGGCTACCATGGCCCAGTACTTC; d_call: TRBD1; clone_size: .; j_call: TRBJ2-5; v_call: TRBV29-1
cdr3_aa: CASSVAVSYNEQFF; cdr3_nt: TGTGCCAGCAGCGTAGCGGTTTCCTACAATGAGCAGTTCTTC; d_call: .; clone_size: once; j_call: TRBJ2-1; v_call: TRBV9
cdr3_aa: CASSATDYGYTF; cdr3_nt: TGTGCCAGCAGCGCGACAGACTATGGCTACACCTTC; d_call: .; clone_size: .; j_call: TRBJ1-2; v_call: TRBV2
cdr3_aa: CASSYRSTEEKLFF; cdr3_nt: TGTGCCAGCAGTTACAGGAGTACCGAGGAAAAACTGTTTTTT; d_call: .; clone_size: .; j_call: TRBJ1-4; v_call: TRBV5-6
cdr3_aa: CASSRQLQETQYF; cdr3_nt: TGTGCCAGCAGCCGACAACTCCAAGAGACCCAGTACTTC; d_call: .; clone_size: .; j_call: TRBJ2-5; v_call: TRBV7-8
cdr3_aa: CATAGTTSNTGELFF; cdr3_nt: TGTGCCACTGCTGGGACAACCTCGAACACCGGGGAGCTGTTTTTT; d_call: .; clone_size: .; j_call: TRBJ2-2; v_call: TRBV15
cdr3_aa: CASSALAGALSGTDTQYF; cdr3_nt: TGTGCCAGCAGTGCCCTAGCGGGGGCGCTGTCCGGCACAGATACGCAGTATTTT; d_call: TRBD2; clone_size: .; j_call: TRBJ2-3; v_call: TRBV2
cdr3_aa: CASSATGGNQPQHF; cdr3_nt: TGTGCCAGCAGCGCGACAGGGGGAAATCAGCCCCAGCATTTT; d_call: TRBD1; clone_size: .; j_call: TRBJ1-5; v_call: TRBV7-9
cdr3_aa: CASSVATGQGSDVGYTF; cdr3_nt: TGTGCCAGCAGCGTAGCTACGGGACAGGGGAGTGACGTCGGCTACACCTTC; d_call: TRBD1; clone_size: .; j_call: TRBJ1-2; v_call: TRBV9
cdr3_aa: CASRSPDSLYGYTF; cdr3_nt: TGTGCCAGCAGAAGTCCCGACAGCCTCTATGGCTACACCTTC; d_call: .; clone_size: once; j_call: TRBJ1-2; v_call: TRBV6-5
cdr3_aa: CASKAGYQPQHF; cdr3_nt: TGCGCCAGCAAGGCGGGCTATCAGCCCCAGCATTTT; d_call: .; clone_size: .; j_call: TRBJ1-5; v_call: TRBV10-1
cdr3_aa: CASGRDTGAAGELFF; cdr3_nt: TGTGCCAGCGGTCGGGATACAGGGGCTGCCGGGGAGCTGTTTTTT; d_call: TRBD1; clone_size: .; j_call: TRBJ2-2; v_call: TRBV2
cdr3_aa: CATRPAGGSGNTIYF; cdr3_nt: TGTGCCACCCGGCCCGCCGGGGGCTCTGGAAACACCATATATTTT; d_call: .; clone_size: once; j_call: TRBJ1-3; v_call: TRBV2
cdr3_aa: CASSLQGRNEKLFF; cdr3_nt: TGTGCCAGCAGCTTACAGGGGCGAAATGAAAAACTGTTTTTT; d_call: .; clone_size: .; j_call: TRBJ1-4; v_call: TRBV7-9
cdr3_aa: CASSLTSLLEQYF; cdr3_nt: TGTGCCAGCAGCCTCACATCCCTCCTTGAGCAGTACTTC; d_call: .; clone_size: few; j_call: TRBJ2-7; v_call: TRBV7-6
cdr3_aa: CASSERDSNQPQHF; cdr3_nt: TGTGCCAGCAGCGAGCGGGACAGCAATCAGCCCCAGCATTTT; d_call: .; clone_size: .; j_call: TRBJ1-5; v_call: TRBV11-2
cdr3_aa: CASSQDSVQGDQPQHF; cdr3_nt: TGTGCCAGCAGCCAAGATTCGGTACAGGGGGATCAGCCCCAGCATTTT; d_call: TRBD1; clone_size: .; j_call: TRBJ1-5; v_call: TRBV3-1/TRBV3-2
cdr3_aa: CAISSGRTNYGYTF; cdr3_nt: TGTGCCATCAGTAGTGGCAGAACTAACTATGGCTACACCTTC; d_call: .; clone_size: .; j_call: TRBJ1-2; v_call: TRBV10-3
cdr3_aa: CASLRGLGTSGRAGGAGELFF; cdr3_nt: TGTGCCAGTCTAAGGGGCCTAGGGACTAGCGGGAGGGCCGGAGGGGCCGGGGAGCTGTTTTTT; d_call: TRBD2; clone_size: .; j_call: TRBJ2-2; v_call: TRBV19
cdr3_aa: CASRGGTYGYTF; cdr3_nt: TGTGCCAGCCGGGGGGGAACCTATGGCTACACCTTC; d_call: .; clone_size: .; j_call: TRBJ1-2; v_call: TRBV27
cdr3_aa: CASSKGTSGYPNEQFF; cdr3_nt: TGTGCCAGTAGTAAGGGGACTAGCGGCTACCCCAATGAGCAGTTCTTC; d_call: TRBD2; clone_size: .; j_call: TRBJ2-1; v_call: TRBV19
cdr3_aa: CASRSTVSMNTEAFF; cdr3_nt: TGTGCCAGCAGGTCGACAGTGAGCATGAACACTGAAGCTTTCTTT; d_call: .; clone_size: few; j_call: TRBJ1-1; v_call: TRBV6-5
cdr3_aa: CASRHARRGHLWYAGSWGANVLTF; cdr3_nt: TGCGCCAGCAGGCATGCGAGGCGGGGTCATTTGTGGTACGCAGGATCTTGGGGGGCCAACGTCCTGACTTTC; d_call: .; clone_size: .; j_call: TRBJ2-6; v_call: TRBV10-1